This T cell receptor (beta chain) was recovered during a study of cytotoxic CD8 clonotypes in ibrutinib-treated CLL. The repertoire was sequenced with immunoSEQ multiplex PCR; TCRdb's copy has only in-frame clones and lacks some. The sample holds roughly 51,000 clones, around half seen once. The V end was cut by 0 bases, the J end by 0 bases, with 10 bases between. The germline V gene has CDR1 SGHDT and CDR2 YYEEEE. This CDR3 is 15 amino acids long. The TCR was taken from a human donor with chronic lymphocytic leukemia. The sequencing used PBMCs, collected after 12 months of ibrutinib treatment. The chain employs TRBV5-6 and TRBJ2-7; D is perhaps TRBD1 (6 bases). CDR3 loop: CASSLDGRGSYEQYF. Here the CDR3 DNA reads TGTGCCAGCAGCTTGGATGGCAGGGGCTCCTACGAGCAGTACTTC.